The rows below give T cell receptor beta chains drawn from one sample of a study of glioma-infiltrating T cells after dendritic cell vaccination. TCRdb keeps only in-frame clones here, not all; method: immunoSEQ multiplex PCR. The sample contains fewer than 95,000 clones, 85% of which appear only once. The specimen comprised blood, sampled after dendritic cell vaccination. These receptors were taken from a human donor with glioblastoma. The CDR3 runs from the conserved cysteine through the conserved F or W. The order of the fields is D gene, V gene, J gene, clone size, CDR3 protein, CDR3 DNA. D genes are given only for firm matches. Size values are once, few and many counts, or a class for expanded clones, and some rows have none.

d_call: NA
v_call: TRBV11-2
j_call: TRBJ1-6
clone_size: NA
cdr3_aa: CASSLEGRYNSPLHF
cdr3_nt: TGTGCCAGCAGCTTAGAGGGCAGGTATAATTCACCCCTCCACTTT

d_call: TRBD1
v_call: TRBV27
j_call: TRBJ2-7
clone_size: NA
cdr3_aa: CASSPLTGTHEQYF
cdr3_nt: TGTGCCAGCAGTCCGCTGACAGGGACCCACGAGCAGTACTTC

d_call: NA
v_call: TRBV10-3
j_call: TRBJ2-2
clone_size: NA
cdr3_aa: CAISDGQTHTGELFF
cdr3_nt: TGTGCCATCAGTGATGGGCAGACACACACCGGGGAGCTGTTTTTT

d_call: TRBD2
v_call: TRBV30
j_call: TRBJ2-7
clone_size: NA
cdr3_aa: CAWSISGTSEEDYEQYF
cdr3_nt: TGTGCCTGGTCGATCTCCGGGACTAGCGAGGAAGACTACGAGCAGTACTTC

d_call: TRBD1
v_call: TRBV6-5
j_call: TRBJ2-5
clone_size: NA
cdr3_aa: CASSYDRGRRETQYF
cdr3_nt: TGTGCCAGCAGTTACGACAGGGGCCGGCGAGAGACCCAGTACTTC

d_call: TRBD1
v_call: TRBV11-2
j_call: TRBJ1-2
clone_size: NA
cdr3_aa: CASSSGQGAFYGYTF
cdr3_nt: TGTGCCAGCAGCTCCGGACAGGGGGCTTTCTATGGCTACACCTTC

d_call: NA
v_call: TRBV19
j_call: TRBJ1-1
clone_size: NA
cdr3_aa: CASIMNTEAFF
cdr3_nt: TGTGCCAGTATTATGAACACTGAAGCTTTCTTT

d_call: TRBD2
v_call: TRBV19
j_call: TRBJ2-3
clone_size: NA
cdr3_aa: CASSLAGAGTDTQYF
cdr3_nt: TGTGCCAGTAGCCTAGCGGGGGCTGGCACAGATACGCAGTATTTT

d_call: NA
v_call: TRBV10-2
j_call: TRBJ1-2
clone_size: NA
cdr3_aa: CASSESTGRGKDYGYTF
cdr3_nt: TGCGCCAGCAGTGAGTCGACTGGCAGGGGAAAGGACTATGGCTACACCTTC

d_call: NA
v_call: TRBV11-2
j_call: TRBJ2-7
clone_size: once
cdr3_aa: CASSLNSPSEQYF
cdr3_nt: TGTGCCAGCAGCTTAAACAGTCCGAGCGAGCAGTACTTC

d_call: NA
v_call: TRBV5-6
j_call: TRBJ2-3
clone_size: NA
cdr3_aa: CASSPRPTGVTDTQYF
cdr3_nt: TGTGCCAGCAGCCCCAGGCCGACGGGAGTCACAGATACGCAGTATTTT

d_call: NA
v_call: TRBV2
j_call: TRBJ1-5
clone_size: NA
cdr3_aa: CASSDYSRTSRPQHF
cdr3_nt: TGTGCCAGCAGTGACTATTCTAGGACATCGAGGCCCCAGCATTTT

d_call: NA
v_call: TRBV11-3
j_call: TRBJ1-1
clone_size: NA
cdr3_aa: CASSPGQRGEAFF
cdr3_nt: TGTGCCAGCAGCCCAGGACAGCGGGGTGAAGCTTTCTTT

d_call: TRBD2
v_call: TRBV5-1
j_call: TRBJ2-1
clone_size: NA
cdr3_aa: CASSTLTSGRNNEQFF
cdr3_nt: TGCGCCAGCAGCACGCTGACTAGCGGGAGAAATAATGAGCAGTTCTTC

d_call: TRBD1
v_call: TRBV19
j_call: TRBJ2-2
clone_size: NA
cdr3_aa: CASSIGDRVTGELFF
cdr3_nt: TGTGCCAGTAGTATAGGGGACAGGGTAACCGGGGAGCTGTTTTTT

d_call: TRBD1
v_call: TRBV7-9
j_call: TRBJ1-4
clone_size: once
cdr3_aa: CASSDLRTGGLNEKLFF
cdr3_nt: TGTGCCAGCAGCGACCTTAGGACAGGGGGCCTAAATGAAAAACTGTTTTTT

d_call: TRBD2
v_call: TRBV7-9
j_call: TRBJ2-7
clone_size: NA
cdr3_aa: CASSSRDYPYEQYF
cdr3_nt: TGTGCCAGCAGCTCCCGGGACTACCCCTACGAGCAGTACTTC

d_call: TRBD2
v_call: TRBV7-8
j_call: TRBJ2-5
clone_size: NA
cdr3_aa: CASSSEPGLQETQYF
cdr3_nt: TGTGCCAGCAGCTCCGAACCGGGACTACAAGAGACCCAGTACTTC

d_call: TRBD1
v_call: TRBV4-2
j_call: TRBJ1-3
clone_size: many
cdr3_aa: CASSQGTGFAGNTIYF
cdr3_nt: TGTGCCAGCAGCCAAGGGACAGGGTTTGCTGGAAACACCATATATTTT

d_call: NA
v_call: TRBV7-3
j_call: TRBJ2-2
clone_size: NA
cdr3_aa: CASSPNPGTNTGELFF
cdr3_nt: TGTGCCAGCAGCCCAAACCCAGGAACGAACACCGGGGAGCTGTTTTTT

d_call: TRBD1
v_call: TRBV5-4
j_call: TRBJ1-2
clone_size: NA
cdr3_aa: CASSSTGGGFGYTF
cdr3_nt: TGTGCCAGCAGCTCAACAGGGGGCGGTTTCGGCTACACCTTC

d_call: TRBD1
v_call: TRBV19
j_call: TRBJ1-1
clone_size: NA
cdr3_aa: CASSSDRGAEAFF
cdr3_nt: TGTGCCAGTAGTAGCGACAGGGGCGCTGAAGCTTTCTTT

d_call: NA
v_call: TRBV6-4
j_call: TRBJ2-2
clone_size: NA
cdr3_aa: CASSDTGANTGELFF
cdr3_nt: TGTGCCAGCAGTGATACAGGAGCGAACACCGGGGAGCTGTTTTTT

d_call: TRBD1
v_call: TRBV7-9
j_call: TRBJ1-2
clone_size: NA
cdr3_aa: CASSFQQGASGGYTF
cdr3_nt: TGTGCCAGCAGCTTCCAACAGGGGGCCTCGGGTGGCTACACCTTC

d_call: NA
v_call: TRBV7-2
j_call: TRBJ2-1
clone_size: NA
cdr3_aa: CASSLAVQNEQFF
cdr3_nt: TGTGCCAGCAGCTTAGCCGTGCAGAATGAGCAGTTCTTC

d_call: NA
v_call: TRBV5-4
j_call: TRBJ1-2
clone_size: NA
cdr3_aa: CASSLGNRDYGYTF
cdr3_nt: TGTGCCAGCAGCTTGGGCAACAGGGACTATGGCTACACCTTC

d_call: TRBD1
v_call: TRBV2
j_call: TRBJ1-2
clone_size: NA
cdr3_aa: CASSRGLTGTYGYTF
cdr3_nt: TGTGCCAGCAGTCGGGGGCTGACAGGGACCTATGGCTACACCTTC

d_call: TRBD1
v_call: TRBV6-4
j_call: TRBJ1-3
clone_size: NA
cdr3_aa: CASSGGTEGNTIYF
cdr3_nt: TGTGCCAGCAGTGGAGGGACAGAGGGAAACACCATATATTTT

d_call: NA
v_call: TRBV28
j_call: TRBJ1-2
clone_size: NA
cdr3_aa: CASSSRGVGYGYTF
cdr3_nt: TGTGCCAGCAGTTCCCGTGGAGTCGGCTATGGCTACACCTTC

d_call: TRBD1
v_call: TRBV9
j_call: TRBJ1-1
clone_size: NA
cdr3_aa: CASSVGTGETEAFF
cdr3_nt: TGTGCCAGCAGCGTAGGCACAGGGGAGACTGAAGCTTTCTTT

d_call: TRBD1
v_call: TRBV7-2
j_call: TRBJ2-7
clone_size: NA
cdr3_aa: CASSSRTGSYEQYF
cdr3_nt: TGTGCCAGCAGCTCTCGGACAGGCTCCTACGAGCAGTACTTC

d_call: NA
v_call: TRBV7-2
j_call: TRBJ2-7
clone_size: few
cdr3_aa: CASSLGAGPYEQYF
cdr3_nt: TGTGCCAGCAGCTTAGGGGCAGGGCCATACGAGCAGTACTTC

d_call: TRBD1
v_call: TRBV6-7
j_call: TRBJ2-7
clone_size: NA
cdr3_aa: CASRPSESRTGTYEQYF
cdr3_nt: TGTGCCAGCAGACCATCCGAGAGCAGGACAGGGACTTACGAGCAGTACTTC

d_call: TRBD1
v_call: TRBV7-9
j_call: TRBJ2-7
clone_size: NA
cdr3_aa: CASSSRDRGQREQYF
cdr3_nt: TGTGCCAGCAGCTCCCGGGACAGGGGGCAGCGCGAGCAGTACTTC

d_call: TRBD1
v_call: TRBV5-6
j_call: TRBJ1-5
clone_size: NA
cdr3_aa: CASSYSDRGSGQPQHF
cdr3_nt: TGTGCCAGCAGCTATTCGGACAGGGGGTCGGGACAGCCCCAGCATTTT

d_call: TRBD1
v_call: TRBV5-1
j_call: TRBJ1-1
clone_size: NA
cdr3_aa: CASSLRTGLMNTEAFF
cdr3_nt: TGCGCCAGCAGCCTTCGGACAGGACTAATGAACACTGAAGCTTTCTTT

d_call: NA
v_call: TRBV9
j_call: TRBJ2-5
clone_size: NA
cdr3_aa: CASSPPGGGFEETQYF
cdr3_nt: TGTGCCAGCAGCCCCCCCGGGGGAGGATTTGAGGAGACCCAGTACTTC

d_call: NA
v_call: TRBV7-9
j_call: TRBJ1-1
clone_size: NA
cdr3_aa: CASSLKRGTEAFF
cdr3_nt: TGTGCCAGCAGCTTAAAAAGGGGGACTGAAGCTTTCTTT

d_call: NA
v_call: TRBV19
j_call: TRBJ2-4
clone_size: NA
cdr3_aa: CASSMDGGRGVQYF
cdr3_nt: TGTGCCAGTAGTATGGACGGGGGGCGCGGAGTTCAGTACTTC

d_call: TRBD1
v_call: TRBV7-3
j_call: TRBJ2-1
clone_size: NA
cdr3_aa: CASSSDRVQYNEQFF
cdr3_nt: TGTGCCAGCAGCTCAGACAGGGTGCAATACAATGAGCAGTTCTTC

d_call: TRBD1
v_call: TRBV19
j_call: TRBJ1-5
clone_size: NA
cdr3_aa: CASSENRGSQPQHF
cdr3_nt: TGTGCCAGTAGCGAAAACAGGGGGAGTCAGCCCCAGCATTTT

d_call: NA
v_call: TRBV11-2
j_call: TRBJ1-4
clone_size: once
cdr3_aa: CASSLGTTGFNNEKLFF
cdr3_nt: TGTGCCAGCAGCTTAGGTACCACAGGGTTTAATAATGAAAAACTGTTTTTT

d_call: NA
v_call: TRBV20-1
j_call: TRBJ2-1
clone_size: NA
cdr3_aa: CSARVSNEQFF
cdr3_nt: TGCAGTGCTAGAGTATCCAATGAGCAGTTCTTC

d_call: NA
v_call: TRBV19
j_call: TRBJ1-2
clone_size: NA
cdr3_aa: CASSMGTPREYGYTF
cdr3_nt: TGTGCCAGTAGTATGGGGACACCAAGGGAGTATGGCTACACCTTC

d_call: NA
v_call: TRBV15
j_call: TRBJ1-1
clone_size: NA
cdr3_aa: CATSPSRGTMNTEAFF
cdr3_nt: TGTGCCACCAGCCCATCGCGGGGCACGATGAACACTGAAGCTTTCTTT

d_call: NA
v_call: TRBV19
j_call: TRBJ2-3
clone_size: NA
cdr3_aa: CASSIALVTGTQYF
cdr3_nt: TGTGCCAGTAGTATAGCTCTAGTAACGGGTACGCAGTATTTT

d_call: TRBD2
v_call: TRBV25-1
j_call: TRBJ2-1
clone_size: NA
cdr3_aa: CASSEFGTSGRFSEQFF
cdr3_nt: TGTGCCAGCAGTGAATTCGGTACTAGCGGGAGATTCAGTGAGCAGTTCTTC

d_call: TRBD2
v_call: TRBV5-1
j_call: TRBJ2-7
clone_size: once
cdr3_aa: CASSFLPSGEQYF
cdr3_nt: TGCGCCAGCAGCTTTTTGCCTAGCGGGGAGCAGTACTTC

d_call: TRBD1
v_call: TRBV11-2
j_call: TRBJ2-7
clone_size: NA
cdr3_aa: CASSLGHRGSSYEQYF
cdr3_nt: TGTGCCAGCAGCTTAGGGCACAGGGGGAGCTCCTACGAGCAGTACTTC

d_call: NA
v_call: TRBV4-1
j_call: TRBJ1-1
clone_size: once
cdr3_aa: CASSQALTRGDGDTEAFF
cdr3_nt: TGCGCCAGCAGCCAAGCCTTGACACGGGGAGATGGGGACACTGAAGCTTTCTTT

d_call: TRBD2
v_call: TRBV29-1
j_call: TRBJ2-2
clone_size: NA
cdr3_aa: CSVDLAGDTGELFF
cdr3_nt: TGCAGCGTTGACCTAGCGGGAGACACCGGGGAGCTGTTTTTT

d_call: TRBD1
v_call: TRBV11-3
j_call: TRBJ1-6
clone_size: NA
cdr3_aa: CASSQGTGRNSPLHF
cdr3_nt: TGTGCCAGCAGCCAAGGGACAGGGAGGAATTCACCCCTCCACTTT

d_call: TRBD2
v_call: TRBV10-3
j_call: TRBJ2-5
clone_size: NA
cdr3_aa: CAIRTSGQETQYF
cdr3_nt: TGTGCCATCAGGACTAGCGGCCAAGAGACCCAGTACTTC

d_call: NA
v_call: TRBV5-6
j_call: TRBJ2-7
clone_size: NA
cdr3_aa: CASDRAGSSYEQYF
cdr3_nt: TGTGCCAGCGATCGGGCGGGGAGCTCCTACGAGCAGTACTTC

d_call: NA
v_call: TRBV5-6
j_call: TRBJ2-7
clone_size: NA
cdr3_aa: CASSHPRGSEQYF
cdr3_nt: TGTGCCAGCAGCCACCCCAGGGGTTCCGAGCAGTACTTC

d_call: TRBD1
v_call: TRBV5-1
j_call: TRBJ1-2
clone_size: NA
cdr3_aa: CASSLGGQGSNYGYTF
cdr3_nt: TGCGCCAGCAGCTTGGGGGGACAGGGATCTAACTATGGCTACACCTTC

d_call: NA
v_call: TRBV19
j_call: TRBJ1-1
clone_size: NA
cdr3_aa: CASRKVGGNEAFF
cdr3_nt: TGTGCCAGTAGGAAGGTGGGGGGAAATGAAGCTTTCTTT

d_call: NA
v_call: TRBV7-3
j_call: TRBJ2-3
clone_size: NA
cdr3_aa: CASSLNGGGGTDTQYF
cdr3_nt: TGTGCCAGCAGCTTAAATGGGGGGGGCGGCACAGATACGCAGTATTTT